This TCR beta chain was recovered during a study of blood T cell repertoires in COVID-19. V shed 4 bases and J 8 bases; nucleotides not matched to a gene: 3. The V gene's germline CDR1 is SGHRS and CDR2 YFSETQ. This CDR3 comprises 12 residues. Using immunoSEQ multiplex PCR, the repertoire was profiled, and TCRdb retains in-frame clones only, with some absent. This sample yields about 180,000 clones, of which about 81% are seen a single time; 10% to 15% belongs to the top ten. The sample was peripheral blood. The sequence derives from a woman at least 80 years old with COVID-19, enrolled during active disease. J is TRBJ2-1 and V is TRBV5-1, with 7 nucleotides matching TRBD1. CDR3 sequence: CASSGRGYEQFF. The CDR3 nucleotides read TGCGCCAGCAGCGGCAGGGGGTATGAGCAGTTCTTC.